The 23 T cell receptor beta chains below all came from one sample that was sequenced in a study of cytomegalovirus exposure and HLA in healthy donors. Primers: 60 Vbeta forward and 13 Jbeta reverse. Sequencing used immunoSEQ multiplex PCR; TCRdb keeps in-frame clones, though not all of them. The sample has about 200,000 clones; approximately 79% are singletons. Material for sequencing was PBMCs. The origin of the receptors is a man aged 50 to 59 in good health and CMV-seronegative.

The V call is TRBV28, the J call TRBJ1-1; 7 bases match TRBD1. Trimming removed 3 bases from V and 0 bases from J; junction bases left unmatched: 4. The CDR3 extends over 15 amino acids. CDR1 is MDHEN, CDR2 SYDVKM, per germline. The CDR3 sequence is CASSLGQPMNTEAFF. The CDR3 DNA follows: TGTGCCAGCAGTTTGGGACAGCCCATGAACACTGAAGCTTTCTTT.

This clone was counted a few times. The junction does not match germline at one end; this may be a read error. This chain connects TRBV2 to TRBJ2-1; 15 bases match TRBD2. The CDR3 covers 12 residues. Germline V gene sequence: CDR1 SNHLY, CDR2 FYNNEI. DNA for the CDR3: TGTGCCAGCAGTCCTGGGACTAGCGGGAGGATCTTC. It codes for CASSPGTSGRIF.

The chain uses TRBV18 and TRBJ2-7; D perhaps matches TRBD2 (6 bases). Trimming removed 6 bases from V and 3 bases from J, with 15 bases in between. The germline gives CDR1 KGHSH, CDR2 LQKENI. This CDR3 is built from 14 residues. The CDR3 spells CASSHSGLSYEQYF. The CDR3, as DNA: TGTGCCAGCTCTCATTCGGGACTCAGCTACGAGCAGTACTTC. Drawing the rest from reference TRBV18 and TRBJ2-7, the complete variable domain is NAGVMQNPRHLVRRRGQEARLRCSPMKGHSHVYWYRQLPEEGLKFMVYLQKENIIDESGMPKERFSAEFPKEGPSILRIQQVVRGDSAAYFCASSHSGLSYEQYFGPGTRLTVT.

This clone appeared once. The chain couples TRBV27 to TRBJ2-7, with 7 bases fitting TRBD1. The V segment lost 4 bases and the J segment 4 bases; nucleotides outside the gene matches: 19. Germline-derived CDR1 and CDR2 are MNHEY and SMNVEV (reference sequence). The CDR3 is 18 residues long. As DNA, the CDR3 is TGTGCCAGCAGTTCCCACAGGGGCCCGGGTAAGCCCCCTTACGAGCAGTACTTC. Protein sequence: CASSSHRGPGKPPYEQYF.

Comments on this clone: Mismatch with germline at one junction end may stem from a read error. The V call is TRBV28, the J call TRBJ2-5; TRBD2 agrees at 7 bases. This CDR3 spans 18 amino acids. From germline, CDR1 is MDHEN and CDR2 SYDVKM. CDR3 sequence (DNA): TGTGCCAGCAACCTAGTCGGTTTTGGGACTACCTACCAGGAGACCCAGTACTTC. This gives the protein CASNLVGFGTTYQETQYF.

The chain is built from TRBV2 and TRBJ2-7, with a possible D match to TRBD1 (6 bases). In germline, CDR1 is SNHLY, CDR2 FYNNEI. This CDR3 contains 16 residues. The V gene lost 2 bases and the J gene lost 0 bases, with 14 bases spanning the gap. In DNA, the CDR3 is TGTGCCAGCAGTGAACGCCCGACAGGCCTCTCCTACGAGCAGTACTTC. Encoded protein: CASSERPTGLSYEQYF.

The CDR3 nucleotides read TGTGCCAGCAAACCTCCCGGTACGAACACTGAAGCTTTCTTT. Residues: CASKPPGTNTEAFF. This chain joins TRBV2 and TRBJ1-1, with D unclear. This CDR3 spans 14 amino acids. Germline V gene sequence: CDR1 SNHLY, CDR2 FYNNEI. Trimming took 7 bases from V and 1 from J, leaving 13 bases between them.

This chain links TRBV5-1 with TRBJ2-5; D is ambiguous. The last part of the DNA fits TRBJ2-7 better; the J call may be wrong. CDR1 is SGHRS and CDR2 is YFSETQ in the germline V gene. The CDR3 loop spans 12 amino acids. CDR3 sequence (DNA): TGCGCCAGCAGCTTTACCTTATACGAGCAGTACTTC. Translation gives CASSFTLYEQYF.

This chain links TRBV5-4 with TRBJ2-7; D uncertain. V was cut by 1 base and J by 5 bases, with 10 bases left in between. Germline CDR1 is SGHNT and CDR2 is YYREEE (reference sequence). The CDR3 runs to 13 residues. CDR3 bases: TGTGCCAGCAGCTTGCCAGCGTATAACGAGCAGTACTTC. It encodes CASSLPAYNEQYF.

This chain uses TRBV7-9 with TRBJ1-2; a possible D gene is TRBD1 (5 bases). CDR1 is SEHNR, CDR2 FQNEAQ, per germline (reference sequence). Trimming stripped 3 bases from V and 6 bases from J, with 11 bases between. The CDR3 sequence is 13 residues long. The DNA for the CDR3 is TGTGCCAGCAGCTTTCCCGCAGGGAATGGCTACACCTTC. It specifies CASSFPAGNGYTF.

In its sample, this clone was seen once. CDR3 loop: CASSVGGSRGGASGELFF. CDR3 in DNA: TGTGCCAGCAGCGTAGGAGGTTCCCGGGGGGGGGCCAGCGGGGAGCTGTTTTTT. The V gene is TRBV9, the J gene TRBJ2-2; the match to TRBD2 covers 8 bases. Germline CDR1 is SGDLS and CDR2 is YYNGEE. The CDR3 extends over 18 amino acids. J was trimmed by 7 bases and V by 0 bases; bases with no gene match: 14.

The CDR3 loop reads CASSSPSDSPSYNEQFF. The CDR3 DNA is TGTGCCAGCAGTAGTCCAAGCGACAGTCCCTCCTACAATGAGCAGTTCTTC. The J gene is TRBJ2-1, the V gene TRBV27, with D possibly being TRBD1 (5 bases). Germline loops: CDR1 MNHEY, CDR2 SMNVEV (reference sequence). The CDR3 contains 17 residues. Trimming took off 5 bases at V and 0 bases at J, with 17 bases between the two ends.

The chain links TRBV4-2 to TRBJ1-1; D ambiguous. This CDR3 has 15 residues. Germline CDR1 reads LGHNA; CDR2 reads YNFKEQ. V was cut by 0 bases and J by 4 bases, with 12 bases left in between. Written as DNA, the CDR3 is TGTGCCAGCAGCCAAGATCGGTACGGGTCCACTGAAGCTTTCTTT. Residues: CASSQDRYGSTEAFF.

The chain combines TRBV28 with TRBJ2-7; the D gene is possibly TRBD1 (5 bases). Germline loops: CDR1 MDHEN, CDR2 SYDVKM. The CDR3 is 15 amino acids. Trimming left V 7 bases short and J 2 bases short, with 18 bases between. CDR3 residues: CASTLQGWGPYEQYF. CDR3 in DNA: TGTGCCAGCACCCTGCAGGGCTGGGGCCCCTACGAGCAGTACTTC.

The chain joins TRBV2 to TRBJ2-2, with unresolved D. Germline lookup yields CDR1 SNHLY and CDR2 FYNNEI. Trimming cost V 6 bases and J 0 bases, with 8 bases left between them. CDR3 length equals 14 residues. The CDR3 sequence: CASRRLPNTGELFF. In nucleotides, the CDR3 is TGTGCCAGCAGGCGACTCCCGAACACCGGGGAGCTGTTTTTT.

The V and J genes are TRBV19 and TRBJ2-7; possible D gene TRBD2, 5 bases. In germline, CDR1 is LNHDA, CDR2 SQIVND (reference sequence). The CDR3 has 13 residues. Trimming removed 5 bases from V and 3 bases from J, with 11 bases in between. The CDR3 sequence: CASSPGFNYEQYF. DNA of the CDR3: TGTGCCAGTAGTCCGGGATTTAACTACGAGCAGTACTTC.

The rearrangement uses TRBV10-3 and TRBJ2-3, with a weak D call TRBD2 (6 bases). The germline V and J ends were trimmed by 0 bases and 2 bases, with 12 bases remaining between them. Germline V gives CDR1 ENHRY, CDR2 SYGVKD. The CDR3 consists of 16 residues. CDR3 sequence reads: CAISESMGGVTDTQYF. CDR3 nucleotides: TGTGCCATCAGTGAGTCCATGGGCGGGGTCACAGATACGCAGTATTTT.

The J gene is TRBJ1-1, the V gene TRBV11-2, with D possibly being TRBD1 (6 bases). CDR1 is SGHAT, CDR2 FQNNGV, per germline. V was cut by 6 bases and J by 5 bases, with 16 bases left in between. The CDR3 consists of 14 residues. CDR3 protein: CASREQGIRTEAFF. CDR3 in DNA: TGTGCCAGCAGGGAACAGGGAATAAGGACTGAAGCTTTCTTT.

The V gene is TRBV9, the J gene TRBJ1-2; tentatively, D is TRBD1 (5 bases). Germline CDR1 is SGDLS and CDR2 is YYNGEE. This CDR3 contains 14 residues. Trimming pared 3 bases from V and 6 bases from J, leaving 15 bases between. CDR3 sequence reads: CASSGRGPPNGYTF. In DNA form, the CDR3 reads TGTGCCAGCAGCGGGAGGGGACCCCCTAATGGCTACACCTTC.

Written as DNA, the CDR3 is TGTGCCACCAGCAGCGACAGGGCAAGAAGGGCTTTCTTT. It translates to CATSSDRARRAFF. The chain joins TRBV15 to TRBJ1-1; 7 nucleotides agree with TRBD1. The CDR3 consists of 13 residues. The V gene end was trimmed by 3 bases and the J gene end by 11 bases; junction bases not matched to a gene: 9. Germline CDR1 is LNHNV and CDR2 is YYDKDF (reference sequence).

CDR3 amino acids: CASSVAGGDYGYTF. DNA of the CDR3: TGTGCCAGCAGCGTAGCTGGGGGGGACTATGGCTACACCTTC. This chain connects TRBV9 to TRBJ1-2, with a weak D call TRBD1 (5 bases). The CDR3 is 14 residues long. CDR1 and CDR2 from the germline V gene are SGDLS and YYNGEE. Trimming removed 0 bases at V and 3 bases at J, with 9 bases between.

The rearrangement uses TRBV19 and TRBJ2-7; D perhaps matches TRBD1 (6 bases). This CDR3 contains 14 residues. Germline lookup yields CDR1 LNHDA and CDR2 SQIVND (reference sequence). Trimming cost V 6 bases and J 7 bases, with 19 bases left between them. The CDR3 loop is CASSPLGQTGEQYF. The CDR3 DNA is TGTGCCAGTAGCCCCTTAGGACAGACTGGGGAGCAGTACTTC.

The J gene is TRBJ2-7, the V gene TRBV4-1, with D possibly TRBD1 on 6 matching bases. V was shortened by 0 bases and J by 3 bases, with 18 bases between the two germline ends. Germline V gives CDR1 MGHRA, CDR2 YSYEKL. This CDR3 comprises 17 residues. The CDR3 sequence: CASSQDGVGDKYYEQYF. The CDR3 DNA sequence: TGCGCCAGCAGCCAAGACGGGGTTGGGGACAAATACTACGAGCAGTACTTC.